The T cell receptor beta chain under discussion was sequenced for a study of identical twins. The length of the CDR3 is 14 residues. Trimming cost V 5 bases and J 5 bases; bases outside gene matches: 4. This clonotype was counted only a few times. A template switching step contributed a universal primer site, while unique molecular identifiers were present in the cDNA. TCRdb re-derived calls from the 5' RACE reads in MiXCR, one entry per CDR3 protein. The table has around 960,000 distinct CDR3 sequences, about 12% seen once. This same sample was also part of a study on yellow fever vaccine responses in identical twins. That paper states: Twins' vaccine T cell responses were reported to seem partly convergent and partly personalized.

The sequence was collected from a woman aged 18-30 years in good health. The sample consisted of PBMCs. J is TRBJ2-1 and V is TRBV12-3 or TRBV12-4; TRBD1 agrees at 9 bases. Here the CDR3 reads CASSIGTGNNEQFF. The DNA for the CDR3 is TGTGCCAGCAGTATCGGGACAGGGAACAATGAGCAGTTCTTC.